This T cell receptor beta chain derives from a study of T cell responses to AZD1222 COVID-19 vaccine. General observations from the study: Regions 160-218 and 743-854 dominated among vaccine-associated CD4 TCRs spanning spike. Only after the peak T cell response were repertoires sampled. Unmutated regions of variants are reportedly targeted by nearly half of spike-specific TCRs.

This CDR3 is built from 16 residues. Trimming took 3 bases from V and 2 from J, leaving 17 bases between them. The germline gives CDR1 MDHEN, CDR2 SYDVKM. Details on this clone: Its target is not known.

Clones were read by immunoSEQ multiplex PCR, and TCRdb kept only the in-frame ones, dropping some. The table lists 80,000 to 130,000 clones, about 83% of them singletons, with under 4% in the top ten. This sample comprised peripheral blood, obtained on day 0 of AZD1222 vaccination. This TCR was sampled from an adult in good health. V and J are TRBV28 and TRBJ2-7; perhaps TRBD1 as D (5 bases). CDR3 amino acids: CASSLPDTLPAYEQYF. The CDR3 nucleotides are TGTGCCAGCAGTTTGCCGGACACTCTCCCAGCCTACGAGCAGTACTTC.